This T cell receptor (beta chain) was sequenced for a study of T cell responses to AZD1222 COVID-19 vaccine. Study-level information: Second-dose schedules of about 4 or about 12 weeks were combined.

With 6 bases removed from V and 3 bases from J, the gap between germline ends came to 12 bases. Per germline, CDR1 MNHEY and CDR2 SVGAGI. CDR3 size: 13 residues. Profiled with immunoSEQ multiplex PCR; TCRdb holds only in-frame clones, not every one. The sample has roughly 130,000 clones, 91% seen once; the top ten hold around 2.8%. This chain joins TRBV6-5 and TRBJ2-7, with D unresolved. The TCR was taken from an adult in good health. Here the sequenced sample was peripheral blood, taken on day 0 of AZD1222 vaccination. In DNA, the CDR3 is TGTGCCAGCAGATCCCCTGCCTTCTACGAGCAGTACTTC. This codes for CASRSPAFYEQYF.